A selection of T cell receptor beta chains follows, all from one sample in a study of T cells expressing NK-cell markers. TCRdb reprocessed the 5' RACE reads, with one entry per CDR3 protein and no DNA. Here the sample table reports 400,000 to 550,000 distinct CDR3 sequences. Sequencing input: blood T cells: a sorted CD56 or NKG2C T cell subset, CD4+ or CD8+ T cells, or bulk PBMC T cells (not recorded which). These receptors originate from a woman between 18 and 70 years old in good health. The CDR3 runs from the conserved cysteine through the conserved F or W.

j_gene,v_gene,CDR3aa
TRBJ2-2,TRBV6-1,CASSMDGANTGELFF
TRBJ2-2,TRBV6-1,CASTSGEGQSTGELFF
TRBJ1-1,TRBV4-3,CASSQDHVEVPEAFF
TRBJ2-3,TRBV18,CASTTYHPELNTDTQYF
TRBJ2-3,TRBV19,CASSIGTRGADTQYF
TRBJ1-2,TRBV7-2,CASSFTNYGYTF
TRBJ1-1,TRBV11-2,CASSFLPGTGGTEAFF
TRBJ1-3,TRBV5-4,CASSLEPGAGNTIYF
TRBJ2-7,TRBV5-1,CASSLAAGGGEQYF
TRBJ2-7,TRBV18,CASSPSPGLGNYEQYF
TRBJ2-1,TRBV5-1,CASWGGSLNNEQFF
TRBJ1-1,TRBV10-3,CAISNQGGGTEAFF
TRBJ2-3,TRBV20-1,CSARVGQGDSTDTQYF
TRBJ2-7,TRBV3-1,CASSHGASYEQYF
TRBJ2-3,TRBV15,CATSIDRTASTDTQYF
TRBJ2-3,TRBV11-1,CASSIRGTTDTQYF
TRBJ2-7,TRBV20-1,CSPSLRGGSYEQYF
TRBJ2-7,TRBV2,CASGTDSYEQYF
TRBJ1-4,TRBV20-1,CSAQQRQVEKLFF
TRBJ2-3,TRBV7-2,CAGSYLADTQYF
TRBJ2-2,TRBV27,CASSLKIPQGPTANTGELFF
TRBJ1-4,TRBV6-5,CASSYSRWGEKLFF
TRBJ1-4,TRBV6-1,CASSLQGIGEKLFF
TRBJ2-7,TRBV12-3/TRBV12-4,CASNSQGEQYF
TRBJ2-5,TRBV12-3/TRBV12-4,CASSLAGSGLETQYF
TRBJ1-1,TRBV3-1,CASSQDEAEAFF
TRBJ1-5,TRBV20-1,CSAAAARDSNQPQHF
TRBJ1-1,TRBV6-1,CASNTAYRTGKAFF
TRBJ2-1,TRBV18,CASSPPGHPGGYNEQFF
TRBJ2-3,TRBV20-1,CSARDSGGTGDTQYF
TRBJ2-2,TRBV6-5,CASSYSSDHMNTGKLFF
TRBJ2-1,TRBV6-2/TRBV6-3,CASSSPPEQFF
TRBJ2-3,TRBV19,CASSIGTVGSTDTQYF
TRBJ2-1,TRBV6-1,CASINLGGHEQFF
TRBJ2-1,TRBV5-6,CASSLTRNEQFF
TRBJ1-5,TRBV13,CASSLGGGEKHF
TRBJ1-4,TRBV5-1,CASREWTATNEKLFF
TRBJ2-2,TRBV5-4,CASSFPPSGGTGELFF
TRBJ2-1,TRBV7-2,CASSRTVSYNEQFF
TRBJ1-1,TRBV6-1,CASRTVRGTEAFF
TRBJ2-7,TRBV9,CASSVGGGNEQYF
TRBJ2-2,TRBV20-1,CSARGPWAGDSGELFF
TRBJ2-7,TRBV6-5,CASSYSGGGATYEQYF
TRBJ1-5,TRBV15,CATSRGDDQPQHF
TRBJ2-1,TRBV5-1,CASRLISGGLYNEQFF